A single sample gave rise to the 13 T cell receptor beta chains below, sequenced in a study of a mutant IDH1 vaccine in newly diagnosed glioma (dated by TCRdb to about 2021). Their antigens remain unidentified. The time point label, as the study defines it: week 47, end of study. Each vaccine dose, consisting of 300 ug of a 20-mer mutant IDH1 peptide in Montanide, was administered subcutaneously with topical imiquimod. The library was made by the immunoSEQ multiplex PCR assay. Sourced from immuneACCESS, this table was stored by TCRdb with only in-frame sequences that have V and J called. A share of the clones is absent; for the studies checked, an unresolved V gene accounts for under half, and the remainder has no known explanation. For this sample the table gives approximately 84,000 clones, of which more than 80% were detected only once. Of the sample, roughly 5.2% is held by the ten largest clones.

The input for sequencing was PBMCs, taken from a glioma patient whose treatment included an IDH1 peptide vaccine. Receptors originate from a man aged 35 to 55 with glioma.

The J gene is TRBJ2-2, the V gene TRBV2, with 7 bases fitting TRBD2. Germline assignment: CDR1 SNHLY and CDR2 FYNNEI. This CDR3 contains 12 residues. J was trimmed by 6 bases and V by 8 bases; bases with no gene match: 3. The chain's CDR3 is CASQGRAGELFF. Here the CDR3 DNA reads TGTGCCAGCCAAGGGAGGGCCGGGGAGCTGTTTTTT.

The V and J genes are TRBV7-8 and TRBJ2-7; TRBD1 agrees at 12 bases. The CDR3 is 16 residues long. Germline CDR1 and CDR2: SGHVS and FQNEAQ. V gave up 5 bases and J gave up 5 bases; unmatched junction bases: 10. This chain's CDR3 is CASSPFPGTGGDEQYF. The DNA of the CDR3 is TGTGCCAGCAGCCCATTCCCCGGGACAGGGGGCGACGAGCAGTACTTC.

The chain employs TRBV10-3 and TRBJ2-3, with D hard to call. The V end was cut by 0 bases, the J end by 4 bases, with 8 bases between. Germline lookup yields CDR1 ENHRY and CDR2 SYGVKD. The CDR3 has 14 residues. The CDR3 sequence is CAISESTEADTQYF. Here the CDR3 DNA reads TGTGCCATCAGTGAGTCGACTGAGGCAGATACGCAGTATTTT.

The J gene is TRBJ2-7, the V gene TRBV28; TRBD1 aligns across 8 bases. The CDR3 is 14 amino acids. Germline CDR1 and CDR2: MDHEN and SYDVKM. Trimming took 5 bases from V and 2 from J; bases not matched to a gene: 5. The CDR3 here is CASSLRQGPYEQYF. The CDR3 DNA follows: TGTGCCAGCAGTCTACGACAGGGGCCCTACGAGCAGTACTTC.

This clone is medium-sized (0.01 to 0.1%) by share. The chain combines TRBV19 with TRBJ1-5, with a possible D match to TRBD1 (6 bases). CDR1 is LNHDA and CDR2 is SQIVND in the germline V gene (reference sequence). Deletions cut 5 bases from V and 5 bases from J, with 10 bases between. This CDR3 has 13 residues. CDR3 sequence: CASSGRGHQPQHF. The CDR3 DNA is TGTGCCAGTAGTGGCCGGGGGCATCAGCCCCAGCATTTT.

The rearrangement joins TRBV4-3 to TRBJ1-5; weak D call: TRBD1 (6 bases). This CDR3 contains 14 residues. The germline V gene has CDR1 LGHNA and CDR2 YSLEER. V was shortened by 1 base and J by 4 bases, with 8 bases between the two germline ends. The CDR3 loop reads CASSQARGNQPQHF. As DNA, the CDR3 is TGCGCCAGCAGCCAAGCCAGGGGTAATCAGCCCCAGCATTTT.

The chain recombines TRBV18 with TRBJ1-2; 7 bases match TRBD1. The CDR3 extends over 14 amino acids. V shed 4 bases, J shed 2 bases, and the junction held 4 bases outside the gene matches. Germline V gene lookup returns CDR1 KGHSH and CDR2 LQKENI. CDR3 region: CASSRDSQNYGYTF. The CDR3 region has the DNA TGTGCCAGCTCACGGGACAGCCAAAACTATGGCTACACCTTC.

This clone appeared a few times. This chain connects TRBV9 to TRBJ1-5, with D possibly matching TRBD1 (5 bases). Trimming took off 0 bases at V and 9 bases at J, with 13 bases between the two ends. Per the germline V gene, CDR1 is SGDLS and CDR2 is YYNGEE. The CDR3 extends over 14 amino acids. CDR3 DNA sequence: TGTGCCAGCAGCGTAGGCCCCCTCGGGGCGCCCCAGCATTTT. Translated, it gives CASSVGPLGAPQHF.

The chain couples TRBV6-4 to TRBJ1-2; no firm D call. This CDR3 is built from 12 residues. V dropped 4 bases and J dropped 6 bases, with 9 bases sitting between them. The V gene's germline CDR1 is MRHNA and CDR2 SNTAGT. DNA of the CDR3: TGTGCCAGCAGTGGCACGGACGATGGCTACACCTTC. It is translated as CASSGTDDGYTF.

This clone was picked up a small number of times. The J gene is TRBJ2-7, the V gene TRBV29-1; 10 nucleotides agree with TRBD1. This CDR3 comprises 15 residues. The V gene's germline CDR1 is SQVTM and CDR2 ANQGSEA. V shed 0 bases and J 4 bases; nucleotides not matched to a gene: 6. CDR3 sequence: CSVEDRRDRGYEQYF. In DNA, the CDR3 is TGCAGCGTTGAAGATCGACGGGACAGGGGTTACGAGCAGTACTTC.

The chain links TRBV5-1 to TRBJ2-5, with TRBD2 matching over 7 bases. CDR1 and CDR2 from the germline V gene are SGHRS and YFSETQ. This CDR3 is 12 amino acids long. V trimming: 4 bases; J trimming: 3 bases; junction bases outside the gene matches: 0. DNA of the CDR3: TGCGCCAGCAGCCGGGGGGAAGAGACCCAGTACTTC. Translated, it gives CASSRGEETQYF.

V and J are TRBV5-4 and TRBJ2-1, with D unclear. The CDR3 extends over 16 amino acids. V lost 4 bases, J lost 4 bases, and 18 bases lay in between. Germline CDR1 SGHNT, CDR2 YYREEE (reference sequence). CDR3 region: CASSRTRRLDYNEQFF. The DNA of the CDR3 is TGTGCCAGCAGCCGGACCCGACGCCTAGATTACAATGAGCAGTTCTTC. Together with reference TRBV5-4 and TRBJ2-1, the CDR3 gives the full variable domain: ETGVTQSPTHLIKTRGQQVTLRCSSQSGHNTVSWYQQALGQGPQFIFQYYREEENGRGNFPPRFSGLQFPNYSSELNVNALELDDSALYLCASSRTRRLDYNEQFFGPGTRLTVL.

The chain links TRBV7-2 to TRBJ2-2; 7 nucleotides align to TRBD2. Germline CDR1 SGHTA, CDR2 FQGNSA. The trim removed 1 base at V and 4 bases at J, leaving 6 bases unmatched. This CDR3 has 16 residues. This chain's CDR3 is CASSLVAGRATGELFF. CDR3 nucleotide sequence: TGTGCCAGCAGCTTAGTAGCAGGGAGGGCCACCGGGGAGCTGTTTTTT.